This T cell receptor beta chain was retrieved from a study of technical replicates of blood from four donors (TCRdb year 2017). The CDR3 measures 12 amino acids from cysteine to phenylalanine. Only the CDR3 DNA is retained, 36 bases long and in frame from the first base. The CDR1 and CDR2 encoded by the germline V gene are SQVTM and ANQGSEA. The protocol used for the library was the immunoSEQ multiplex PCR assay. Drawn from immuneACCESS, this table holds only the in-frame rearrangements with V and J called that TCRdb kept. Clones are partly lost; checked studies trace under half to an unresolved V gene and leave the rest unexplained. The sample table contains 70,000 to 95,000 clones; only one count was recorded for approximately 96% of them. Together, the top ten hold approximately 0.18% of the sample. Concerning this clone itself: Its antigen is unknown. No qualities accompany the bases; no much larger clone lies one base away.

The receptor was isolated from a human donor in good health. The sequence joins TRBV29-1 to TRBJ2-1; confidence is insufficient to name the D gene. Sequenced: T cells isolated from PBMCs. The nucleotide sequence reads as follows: TGCACCTGCGGAGAACACTACAATGAGCAGTTCTTC. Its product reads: CTCGEHYNEQFF.